The next 2 T cell receptor beta chains were all read from a single sample in a study of cytomegalovirus exposure and HLA in healthy donors. The PCR was carried out with 60 Vbeta primers and 13 Jbeta primers. Profiling relied on immunoSEQ multiplex PCR, and the TCRdb table lists in-frame clones only, not all of them. Reported are under 250,000 clones; the ten largest clones contain more than 0.95%. The sequenced sample consisted of PBMCs. These receptors all stem from a girl aged 2 to 9 in good health and CMV-seropositive.

The DNA of the CDR3 is TGTGCCAGCAGCTCGTGGACTAGCGGCACAGATACGCAGTATTTT. The encoded protein is CASSSWTSGTDTQYF. The chain links TRBV5-6 to TRBJ2-3; TRBD2 matches at 9 bases. Unmatched junction bases numbered 3, after V lost 3 bases and J lost 1 base. Germline CDR1 SGHDT, CDR2 YYEEEE. The CDR3 totals 15 residues. The full variable domain, completed using reference TRBV5-6 and TRBJ2-3, is DAGVTQSPTHLIKTRGQQVTLRCSPKSGHDTVSWYQQALGQGPQFIFQYYEEEERQRGNFPDRFSGHQFPNYSSELNVNALLLGDSALYLCASSSWTSGTDTQYFGPGTRLTVL.

The chain joins TRBV19 to TRBJ2-1, with 9 bases that match TRBD2. The CDR3 contains 15 residues. Per germline, CDR1 LNHDA and CDR2 SQIVND (reference sequence). V was clipped by 1 base and J by 6 bases; unmatched bases: 4. This CDR3 is CASSIGTSVTNEQFF. The DNA of the CDR3 is TGTGCCAGTAGTATAGGGACTAGCGTTACCAATGAGCAGTTCTTC.